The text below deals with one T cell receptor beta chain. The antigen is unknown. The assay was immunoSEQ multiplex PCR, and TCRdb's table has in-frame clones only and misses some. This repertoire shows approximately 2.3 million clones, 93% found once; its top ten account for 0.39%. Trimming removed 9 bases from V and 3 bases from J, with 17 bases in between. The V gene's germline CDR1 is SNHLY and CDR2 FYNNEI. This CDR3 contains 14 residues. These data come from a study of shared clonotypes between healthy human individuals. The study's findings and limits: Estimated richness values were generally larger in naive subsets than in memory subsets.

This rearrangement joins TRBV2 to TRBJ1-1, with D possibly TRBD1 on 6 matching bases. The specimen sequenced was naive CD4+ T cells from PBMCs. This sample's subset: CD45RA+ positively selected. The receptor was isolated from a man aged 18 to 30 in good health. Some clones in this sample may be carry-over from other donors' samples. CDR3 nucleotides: TGTGCCAGTATCCCTAGCAGGGGATACACTGAAGCTTTCTTT. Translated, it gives CASIPSRGYTEAFF.